What follows is one TCR beta chain and its context. What it binds is unknown. V was shortened by 3 bases and J by 7 bases, with 6 bases between the two germline ends. Germline V gene data show CDR1 as KGHDR and CDR2 as SFDVKD. The CDR3 is 12 residues long. This sample is drawn from a study of response to subunit inactivated influenza vaccine. Study-wide results and limits: Every seasonal influenza vaccination brings in few new T cells, the authors suggested.

A single record per CDR3 protein comes from TCRdb applying MiXCR to the RT-PCR reads. The sample yields hundreds of thousands of distinct CDR3 sequences, 15% to 17% seen once. The material was PBMCs from blood, obtained roughly 13 days after vaccination. The receptor was derived from a man aged 50 to 60 who received an inactivated influenza vaccine. J is TRBJ2-1 and V is TRBV24-1; D call uncertain. This CDR3 reads CATSDHHNEQFF. For the CDR3, the DNA is TGTGCCACCAGTGATCACCATAATGAGCAGTTCTTC.